The following is a TCR beta chain sequence with its context. Antigen unknown. The V gene lost 3 bases and the J gene lost 6 bases, with 12 bases spanning the gap. The CDR3 has 14 amino acids. CDR1 is SNHLY and CDR2 is FYNNEI in the germline V gene. This sample is part of a study of graft-versus-host responses after intestinal transplantation. Study-wide results and limits: Present in recipient marrow, GvH clones included some that appeared first in ileum or blood.

TCRdb's table, derived via immunoSEQ multiplex PCR, lists solely in-frame clones and lacks some. The data hold over 75,000 clones, with 88% observed a single time. The clonotype comes from a human donor who was the organ donor for an intestinal transplant. J is TRBJ2-1 and V is TRBV2, with a tentative D call TRBD2 (6 bases). The sample consisted of unstimulated CD4+ T cells sorted from spleen or lymph node cells, taken before transplant. In DNA, the CDR3 is TGTGCCAGCAGTGAGACTAGATTGAGCAATGAGCAGTTCTTC. Encoded protein: CASSETRLSNEQFF.